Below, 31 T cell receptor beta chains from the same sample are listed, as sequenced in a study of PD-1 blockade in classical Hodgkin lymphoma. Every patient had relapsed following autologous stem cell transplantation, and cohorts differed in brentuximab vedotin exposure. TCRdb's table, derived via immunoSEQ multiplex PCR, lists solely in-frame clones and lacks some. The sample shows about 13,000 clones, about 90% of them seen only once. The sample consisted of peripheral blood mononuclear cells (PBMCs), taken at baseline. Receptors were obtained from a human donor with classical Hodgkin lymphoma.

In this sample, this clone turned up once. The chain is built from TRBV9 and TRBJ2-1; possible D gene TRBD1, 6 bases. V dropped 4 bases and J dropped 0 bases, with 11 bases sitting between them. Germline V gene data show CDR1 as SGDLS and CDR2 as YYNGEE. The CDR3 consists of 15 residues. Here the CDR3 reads CASSNRVSSYNEQFF. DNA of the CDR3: TGTGCCAGCAGCAACAGGGTTAGCTCCTACAATGAGCAGTTCTTC. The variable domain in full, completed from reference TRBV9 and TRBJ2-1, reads DSGVTQTPKHLITATGQRVTLRCSPRSGDLSVYWYQQSLDQGLQFLIQYYNGEERAKGNILERFSAQQFPDLHSELNLSSLELGDSALYFCASSNRVSSYNEQFFGPGTRLTVL.

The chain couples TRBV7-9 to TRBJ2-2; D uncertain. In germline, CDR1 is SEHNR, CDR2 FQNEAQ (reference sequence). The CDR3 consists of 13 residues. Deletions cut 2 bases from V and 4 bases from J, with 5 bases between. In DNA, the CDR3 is TGTGCCAGCAGCTTATCGGTCACCGGGGAGCTGTTTTTT. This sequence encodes CASSLSVTGELFF.

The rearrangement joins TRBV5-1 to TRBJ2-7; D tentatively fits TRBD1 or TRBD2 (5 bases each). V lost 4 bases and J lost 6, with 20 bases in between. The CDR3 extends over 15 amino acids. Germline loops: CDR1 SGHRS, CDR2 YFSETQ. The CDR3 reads CASSVAVGATSEQYF. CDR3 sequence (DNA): TGCGCCAGCAGCGTGGCCGTCGGGGCGACCTCCGAGCAGTACTTC. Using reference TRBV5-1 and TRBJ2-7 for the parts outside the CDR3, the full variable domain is KAGVTQTPRYLIKTRGQQVTLSCSPISGHRSVSWYQQTPGQGLQFLFEYFSETQRNKGNFPGRFSGRQFSNSRSEMNVSTLELGDSALYLCASSVAVGATSEQYFGPGTRLTVT.

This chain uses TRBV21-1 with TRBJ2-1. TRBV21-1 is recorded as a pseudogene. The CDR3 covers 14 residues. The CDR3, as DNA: TGTGCCAGCAGGCTACACCATTCCGACAATGAGCAGTTCTTC. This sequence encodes CASRLHHSDNEQFF.

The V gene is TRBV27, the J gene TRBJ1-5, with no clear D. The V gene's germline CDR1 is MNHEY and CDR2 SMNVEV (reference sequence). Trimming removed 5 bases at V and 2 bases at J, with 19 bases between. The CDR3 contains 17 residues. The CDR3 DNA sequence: TGTGCCAGCAGTCCTATAGCGCAGGTCGGGGGCAATCAGCCCCAGCATTTT. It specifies CASSPIAQVGGNQPQHF.

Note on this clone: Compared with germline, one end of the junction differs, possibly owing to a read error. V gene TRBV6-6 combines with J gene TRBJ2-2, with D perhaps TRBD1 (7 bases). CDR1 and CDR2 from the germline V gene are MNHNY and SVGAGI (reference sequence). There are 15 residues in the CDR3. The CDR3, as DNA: TGTGCCGGCAGTCCCAGACAGGGAGGCACCGGGGAGCTGTTTTTT. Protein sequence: CAGSPRQGGTGELFF.

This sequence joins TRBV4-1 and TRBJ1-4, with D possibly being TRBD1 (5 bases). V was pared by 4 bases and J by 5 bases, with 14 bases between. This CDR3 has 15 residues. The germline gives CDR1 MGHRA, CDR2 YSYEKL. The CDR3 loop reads CASSRQQDPNEKLFF. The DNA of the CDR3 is TGCGCCAGCAGCCGCCAACAGGACCCGAATGAAAAACTGTTTTTT.

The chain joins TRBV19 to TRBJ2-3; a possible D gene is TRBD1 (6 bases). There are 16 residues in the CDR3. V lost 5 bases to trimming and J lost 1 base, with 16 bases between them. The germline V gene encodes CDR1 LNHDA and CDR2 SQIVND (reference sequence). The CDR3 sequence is CASSPRTVGGTDTQYF. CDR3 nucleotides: TGTGCCAGTAGTCCCAGGACAGTTGGTGGCACAGATACGCAGTATTTT.

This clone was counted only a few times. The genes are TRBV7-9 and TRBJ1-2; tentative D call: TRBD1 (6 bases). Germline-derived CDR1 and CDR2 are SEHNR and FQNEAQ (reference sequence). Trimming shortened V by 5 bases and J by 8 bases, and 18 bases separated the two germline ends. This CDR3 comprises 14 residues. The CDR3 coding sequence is TGTGCCAGCAGCGCCGGACAGACGCCGGGGGGCTACACCTTC. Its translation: CASSAGQTPGGYTF. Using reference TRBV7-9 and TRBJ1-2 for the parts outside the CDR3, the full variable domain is DTGVSQNPRHKITKRGQNVTFRCDPISEHNRLYWYRQTLGQGPEFLTYFQNEAQLEKSRLLSDRFSAERPKGSFSTLEIQRTEQGDSAMYLCASSAGQTPGGYTFGSGTRLTVV.

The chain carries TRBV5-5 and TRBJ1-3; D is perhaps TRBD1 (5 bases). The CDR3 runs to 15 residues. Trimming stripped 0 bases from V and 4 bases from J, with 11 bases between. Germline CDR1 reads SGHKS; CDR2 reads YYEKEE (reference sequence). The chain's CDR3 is CASSLEQASGNTIYF. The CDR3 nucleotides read TGTGCCAGCAGCTTGGAACAGGCGTCGGGAAACACCATATATTTT.

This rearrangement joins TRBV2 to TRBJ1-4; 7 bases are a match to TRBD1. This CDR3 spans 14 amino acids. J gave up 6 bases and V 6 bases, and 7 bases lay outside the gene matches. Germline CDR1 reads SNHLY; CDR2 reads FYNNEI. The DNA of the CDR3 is TGTGCCAGCAGATTAAGGGGGCCAGATGAAAAACTGTTTTTT. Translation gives CASRLRGPDEKLFF.

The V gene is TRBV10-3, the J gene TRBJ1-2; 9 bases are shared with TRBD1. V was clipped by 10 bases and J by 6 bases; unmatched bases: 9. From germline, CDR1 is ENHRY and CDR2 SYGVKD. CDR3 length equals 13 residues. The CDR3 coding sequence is TGTGCCAGCCACAGGGGGCAACTTGATGGCTACACCTTC. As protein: CASHRGQLDGYTF.

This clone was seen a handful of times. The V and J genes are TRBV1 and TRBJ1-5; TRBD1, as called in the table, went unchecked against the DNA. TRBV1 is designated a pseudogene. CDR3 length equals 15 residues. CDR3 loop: CTSSLRQDSNQPQHF. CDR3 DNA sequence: TGCACCAGCAGCCTGCGACAGGATAGCAATCAGCCCCAGCATTTT.

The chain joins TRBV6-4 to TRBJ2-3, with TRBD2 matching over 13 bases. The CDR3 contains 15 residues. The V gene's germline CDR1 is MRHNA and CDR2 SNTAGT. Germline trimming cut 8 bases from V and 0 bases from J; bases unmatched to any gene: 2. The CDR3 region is CASRLAGGSTDTQYF. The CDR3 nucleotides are TGTGCCAGCCGACTAGCGGGGGGTAGCACAGATACGCAGTATTTT.

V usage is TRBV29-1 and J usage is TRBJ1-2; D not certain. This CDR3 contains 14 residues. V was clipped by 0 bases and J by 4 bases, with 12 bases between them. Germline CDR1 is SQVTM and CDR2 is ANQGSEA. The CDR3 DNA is TGCAGCGTTGAAGATCTTGACTTTCGCTATGGCTACACCTTC. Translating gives CSVEDLDFRYGYTF.

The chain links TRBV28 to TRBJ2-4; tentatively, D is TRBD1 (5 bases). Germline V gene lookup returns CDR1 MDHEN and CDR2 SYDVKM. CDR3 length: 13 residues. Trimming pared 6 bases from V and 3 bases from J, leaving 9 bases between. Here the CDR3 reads CASRDSDKNIQYF. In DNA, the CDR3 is TGTGCCAGCAGAGACAGCGACAAAAACATTCAGTACTTC.

In nucleotides, the CDR3 is TGTGCCAGCTCCGACGGGTTTTACGAGCAGTACTTC. Amino acid sequence: CASSDGFYEQYF. The chain joins TRBV6-6 to TRBJ2-7; the D is unclear. Trimming cost V 8 bases and J 4 bases, with 12 bases left between them. CDR1 MNHNY and CDR2 SVGAGI come from the germline V gene (reference sequence). The CDR3 is 12 residues long.

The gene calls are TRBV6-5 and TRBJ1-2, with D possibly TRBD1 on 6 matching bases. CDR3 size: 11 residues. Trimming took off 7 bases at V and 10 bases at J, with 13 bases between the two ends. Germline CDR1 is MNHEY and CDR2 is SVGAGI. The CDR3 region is CASTDRLVYTF. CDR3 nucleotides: TGTGCCAGCACAGACAGGCTCGTCTACACCTTC.

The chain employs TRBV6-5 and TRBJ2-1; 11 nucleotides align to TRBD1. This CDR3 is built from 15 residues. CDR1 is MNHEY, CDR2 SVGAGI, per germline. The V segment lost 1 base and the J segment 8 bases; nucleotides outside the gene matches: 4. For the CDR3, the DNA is TGTGCCAGCAGTTACTGGACAGGGGGCATCGATGAGCAGTTCTTC. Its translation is CASSYWTGGIDEQFF.

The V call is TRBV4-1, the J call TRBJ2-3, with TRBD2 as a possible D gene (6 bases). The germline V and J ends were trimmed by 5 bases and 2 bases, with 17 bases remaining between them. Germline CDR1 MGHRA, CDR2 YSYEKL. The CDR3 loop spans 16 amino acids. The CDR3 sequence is CASSSSGRGYTDTQYF. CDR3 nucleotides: TGCGCCAGCAGCTCATCCGGCCGGGGGTACACAGATACGCAGTATTTT.

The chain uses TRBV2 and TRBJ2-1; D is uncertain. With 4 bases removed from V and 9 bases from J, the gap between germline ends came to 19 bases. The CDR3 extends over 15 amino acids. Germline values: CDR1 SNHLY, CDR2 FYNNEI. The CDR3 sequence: CASSVWIPPPIEQFF. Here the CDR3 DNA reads TGTGCCAGCAGTGTCTGGATACCCCCCCCGATTGAGCAGTTCTTC.

The CDR3 DNA reads as TGTGCCAGCAGCCCACAGGGAGCGAATGAGCAGTTCTTC. As protein: CASSPQGANEQFF. The chain recombines TRBV7-9 with TRBJ2-1; possibly TRBD1 for D (6 bases). The CDR3 has 13 amino acids. Per germline, CDR1 SEHNR and CDR2 FQNEAQ (reference sequence). V was pared by 5 bases and J by 7 bases, with 12 bases between.

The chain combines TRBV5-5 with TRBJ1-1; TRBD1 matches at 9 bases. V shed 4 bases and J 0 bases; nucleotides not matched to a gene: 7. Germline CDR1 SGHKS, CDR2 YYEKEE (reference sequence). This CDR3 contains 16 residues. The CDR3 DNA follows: TGTGCCAGCAGCCTGGGGACAGGGAGACTGAACACTGAAGCTTTCTTT. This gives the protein CASSLGTGRLNTEAFF. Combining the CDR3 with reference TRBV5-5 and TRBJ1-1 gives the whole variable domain DAGVTQSPTHLIKTRGQQVTLRCSPISGHKSVSWYQQVLGQGPQFIFQYYEKEERGRGNFPDRFSARQFPNYSSELNVNALLLGDSALYLCASSLGTGRLNTEAFFGQGTRLTVV.

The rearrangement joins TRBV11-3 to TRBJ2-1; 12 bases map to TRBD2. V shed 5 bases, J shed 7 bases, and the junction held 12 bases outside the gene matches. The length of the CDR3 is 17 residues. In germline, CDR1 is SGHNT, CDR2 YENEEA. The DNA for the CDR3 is TGTGCCAGCAGCCAGCTGCTAGCGGGGGGGGTAAGGAATGAGCAGTTCTTC. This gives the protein CASSQLLAGGVRNEQFF.

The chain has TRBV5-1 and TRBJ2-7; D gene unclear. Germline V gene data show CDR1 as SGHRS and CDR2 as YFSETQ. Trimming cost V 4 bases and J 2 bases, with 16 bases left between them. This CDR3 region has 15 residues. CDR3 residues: CASSLSGESPYEQYF. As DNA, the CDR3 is TGCGCCAGCAGCCTATCAGGAGAAAGTCCCTACGAGCAGTACTTC.

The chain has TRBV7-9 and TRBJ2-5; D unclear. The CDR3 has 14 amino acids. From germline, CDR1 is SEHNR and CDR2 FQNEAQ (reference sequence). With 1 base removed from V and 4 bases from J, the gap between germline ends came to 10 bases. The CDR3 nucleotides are TGTGCCAGCAGCTTAGGGCCCCTTCTAGAGACCCAGTACTTC. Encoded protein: CASSLGPLLETQYF.

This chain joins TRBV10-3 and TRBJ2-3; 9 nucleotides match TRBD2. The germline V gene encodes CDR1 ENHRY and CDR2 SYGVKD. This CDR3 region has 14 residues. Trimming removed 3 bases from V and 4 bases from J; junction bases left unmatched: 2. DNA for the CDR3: TGTGCCATCAGTGACTGGACTAGCGCAGATACGCAGTATTTT. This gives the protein CAISDWTSADTQYF.

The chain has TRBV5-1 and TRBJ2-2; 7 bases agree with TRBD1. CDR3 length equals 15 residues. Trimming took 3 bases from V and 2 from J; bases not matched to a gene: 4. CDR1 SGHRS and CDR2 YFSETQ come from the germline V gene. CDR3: CASSSDRLNTGELFF. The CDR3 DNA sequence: TGCGCCAGCAGCTCGGACAGGCTCAACACCGGGGAGCTGTTTTTT.

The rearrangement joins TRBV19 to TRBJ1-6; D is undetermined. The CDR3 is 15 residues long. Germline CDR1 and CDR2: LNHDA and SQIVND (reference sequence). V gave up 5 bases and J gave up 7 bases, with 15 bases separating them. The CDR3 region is CASSGRGSDNSPLHF. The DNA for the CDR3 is TGTGCCAGTAGTGGCCGGGGAAGTGACAATTCACCCCTCCACTTT.

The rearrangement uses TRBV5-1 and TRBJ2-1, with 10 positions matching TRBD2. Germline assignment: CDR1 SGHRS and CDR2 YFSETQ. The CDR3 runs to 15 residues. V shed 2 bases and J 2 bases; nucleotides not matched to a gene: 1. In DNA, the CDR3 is TGCGCCAGCAGCTTTACTAGCGGGACCTACAATGAGCAGTTCTTC. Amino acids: CASSFTSGTYNEQFF.

The CDR3 region has the DNA TGTGCCAGCTCACCATTCCCGGGGCAAAACACCGGGGAGCTGTTTTTT. This translates into CASSPFPGQNTGELFF. The rearrangement joins TRBV18 to TRBJ2-2; perhaps D is TRBD1 or TRBD2 (5 bases each). V lost 2 bases and J 2 bases, leaving 12 bases between the germline ends. CDR3 length: 16 amino acids. Germline V gene lookup returns CDR1 KGHSH and CDR2 LQKENI.